This TCR beta chain appears in the sequencing data of a study of shared clonotypes between healthy human individuals. Findings and caveats of the study: Estimated clonotype richness was generally higher in naive than memory subsets. Sampling covered nothing but blood. Tissue TCR repertoires likely differ from those found in blood.

Donors, healthy HIV-negative adults, lacked recent acute infections or vaccinations. Sequenced by immunoSEQ multiplex PCR; TCRdb stores in-frame clones only, minus some. The sample holds over 2 million clones, about 95% seen once. A word on this clone: The antigen is unknown.

Germline V gene data show CDR1 as SEHNR and CDR2 as FQNEAQ (reference sequence). The length of the CDR3 is 14 residues. Trimming left V 11 bases short and J 2 bases short, with 18 bases between. The TCR sequence derives from a man aged 18 to 29 in good health. The rearrangement joins TRBV7-9 to TRBJ2-5; D may be TRBD1 (5 bases). Material: naive CD4+ T cells sorted from blood. Subset of the sample: CD45RA+ positively selected. Written as DNA, the CDR3 is TGTGCCTCGAATGGGGCATATCTGCAAGAGACCCAGTACTTC. As protein: CASNGAYLQETQYF.